This T cell receptor (beta chain) originates from a study of CD8 T cells in ankylosing spondylitis. General study points: Significantly higher representation of disease-linked clones was reported for matched ankylosing spondylitis synovial fluid. Clones that were linked to disease were CD8+ and were relatively rare in peripheral blood. The study identified a TCR beta motif of several highly homologous variants that appeared characteristic of ankylosing spondylitis blood. Several of the motif variants were reported before in synovial fluid and blood from reactive arthritis.

For TCR beta, libraries came from quantitative 5'-RACE with molecular barcodes. TCRdb re-called the 5' RACE reads with MiXCR, one entry per CDR3 protein. The table has 450,000 to 550,000 distinct CDR3 sequences, approximately 5% seen once. This CDR3 has 12 amino acids. Trimming took off 5 bases at V and 5 bases at J, with 9 bases between the two ends. Germline V gene data show CDR1 as MNHNY and CDR2 as SVGAGI (reference sequence). This clonotype appeared many times. Its antigen remains unknown. This receptor was identified in a male donor with ankylosing spondylitis. Sequencing input: blood, either unsorted or a sorted T cell fraction (not recorded which). V gene TRBV6-6 combines with J gene TRBJ2-5; D gene uncertain. CDR3 in amino acids: CASSRVLETQYF. The CDR3 DNA follows: TGTGCCAGCAGTCGCGTATTGGAGACCCAGTACTTC.